The source of this T cell receptor (beta chain) is a study of T cells in Graves' hyperthyroidism and ophthalmopathy. On this clonotype: Its matching antigen is unknown.

The study, taken as a whole, reports: In the analysis, a 13 V-J model separated ophthalmopathy from stable hyperthyroidism.

The CDR3 covers 15 residues. V was shortened by 5 bases and J by 2 bases, with 14 bases between the two germline ends. CDR1 and CDR2 from the germline V gene are MDHEN and SYDVKM. The study enrolled patients aged 18 to 65 with newly diagnosed hyperthyroidism of under 2 months' duration. Any patient presenting with uncontrolled infection, other autoimmune disease, pregnancy or lactation was left out. Diagnoses rested on clinical symptoms, serum thyroxine and TRAb, thyroid ultrasound and orbital computed tomography. RNA transcripts gave rise to amplified TCR beta CDR3 regions. The HTBI primer set served for first-round RT-PCR of the TCR CDR3. TCRdb reprocessed the multiplex PCR reads via MiXCR and lists one record per CDR3 protein. The sample lists around 240,000 distinct CDR3 sequences; more than 12% were seen once.

This sequence was found in a woman in her 40s with Graves' hyperthyroidism that later progressed to Graves' ophthalmopathy. Sequencing input: blood. The V gene is TRBV28, the J gene TRBJ2-3, with a possible D match to TRBD2 (5 bases). The CDR3 coding sequence is TGTGCCAGCAGTGGGAGCACCCTATCCACAGATACGCAGTATTTT. This gives the protein CASSGSTLSTDTQYF.